Listed below are T cell receptor beta chains from one sample, sequenced in a study of patients and donors after allogeneic stem cell transplantation. MiXCR, applied by TCRdb to the RT-PCR reads, yields one record per CDR3 protein. The sample lists roughly 880,000 distinct CDR3 sequences, under 20% seen once, with 5% to 7.5% in the top ten. The sequenced sample was blood, either unsorted or a sorted T cell fraction (not recorded which). These receptors were collected from a human donor who was either an allogeneic HSCT recipient or a stem cell or donor lymphocyte infusion donor (not recorded which). It is not recorded whose cells these are; they may come from a transplant donor. The CDR3 runs from the conserved cysteine through the conserved F or W. D genes are given only for firm matches. Size is stated for part of the rows, as once, few or many counts, or as a class when the clone is expanded.

d_call	clone_size	v_call	j_call	cdr3_aa	cdr3_nt
TRBD1	NA	TRBV18	TRBJ2-7	CASSQGAPTLSDEQYF	TGTGCCAGCTCACAGGGGGCACCTACGCTTTCCGACGAGCAGTACTTC
TRBD2	few	TRBV9	TRBJ2-7	CASSPGDYSYEQYF	TGTGCCAGCAGCCCCGGGGACTACTCCTACGAGCAGTACTTC
NA	NA	TRBV20-1	TRBJ2-1	CSARGRNEQFF	TGCAGTGCGAGGGGTAGGAATGAGCAGTTCTTC
NA	NA	TRBV5-1	TRBJ2-7	CASSPQGRAIYEQYF	TGCGCCAGCAGCCCCCAGGGGAGGGCGATCTACGAGCAGTACTTC
NA	NA	TRBV29-1	TRBJ1-2	CSVEDMGRRGYTF	TGCAGCGTTGAAGATATGGGACGTCGTGGCTACACCTTC
NA	few	TRBV28	TRBJ2-2	CASSLWGSANTGELFF	TGTGCCAGCAGTTTATGGGGCAGCGCGAACACCGGGGAGCTGTTTTTT
TRBD2	NA	TRBV5-1	TRBJ2-7	CASSSGLAIYEQYF	TGCGCCAGCAGCTCGGGACTAGCTATCTACGAGCAGTACTTC
NA	NA	TRBV20-1	TRBJ2-5	CSLREGQETQYF	TGCAGTCTCAGAGAGGGCCAAGAGACCCAGTACTTC
TRBD2	NA	TRBV24-1	TRBJ2-3	CATSEERGPRSTQYF	TGTGCCACCAGTGAAGAGCGGGGCCCCCGTTCTACGCAGTATTTT
NA	NA	TRBV18	TRBJ1-4	CASSPQNEKLFF	TGTGCCAGCTCACCCCAGAATGAAAAACTGTTTTTT
NA	NA	TRBV5-1	TRBJ2-7	CASSFSRRAYEQYF	TGCGCCAGCAGCTTTAGCCGGCGCGCCTACGAGCAGTACTTC
NA	many	TRBV4-3	TRBJ1-1	CASSQDTNTEAFF	TGCGCCAGCAGCCAAGACACGAACACTGAAGCTTTCTTT
NA	few	TRBV5-1	TRBJ2-7	CASSGTRALEQYF	TGCGCCAGCAGCGGGACCAGGGCCCTTGAGCAGTACTTC
TRBD1	few	TRBV5-8	TRBJ1-1	CASSEGQGATEAFF	TGTGCCAGCAGCGAGGGACAGGGGGCCACTGAAGCTTTCTTT
NA	NA	TRBV12-3/TRBV12-4	TRBJ1-1	CASRAPEDTEAFF	TGTGCCAGCAGGGCCCCCGAGGACACTGAAGCTTTCTTT
NA	NA	TRBV4-2	TRBJ2-5	CASSQEKGTFQETQYF	TGTGCCAGCAGCCAAGAAAAGGGGACCTTCCAAGAGACCCAGTACTTC
NA	few	TRBV10-3	TRBJ2-2	CAIQQKNTGELFF	TGTGCCATCCAACAGAAGAACACCGGGGAGCTGTTTTTT
TRBD2	few	TRBV20-1	TRBJ2-3	CSARVTSGDPTDTQYF	TGCAGTGCTAGAGTGACCAGCGGGGACCCCACAGATACGCAGTATTTT
NA	few	TRBV12-3/TRBV12-4	TRBJ1-2	CASTLQGGPLDGYTF	TGTGCCAGCACCCTCCAAGGGGGGCCCCTTGATGGCTACACCTTC
NA	few	TRBV11-3	TRBJ2-2	CASSSTTGTGELFF	TGTGCCAGCAGCTCGACAACAGGCACCGGGGAGCTGTTTTTT
TRBD2	NA	TRBV6-5	TRBJ2-2	CASSYLNGRTGELFF	TGTGCCAGCAGTTACCTCAACGGGAGGACCGGGGAGCTGTTTTTT
NA	few	TRBV7-2	TRBJ2-7	CASGTGGLSYEQYF	TGTGCCAGCGGAACAGGAGGCTTATCCTACGAGCAGTACTTC
NA	NA	TRBV10-3	TRBJ1-6	CAIGAKGINNSPLHF	TGTGCCATAGGCGCCAAAGGGATTAATAATTCACCCCTCCACTTT
NA	NA	TRBV20-1	TRBJ1-5	CSARDGGRRGNQPQHF	TGCAGTGCTAGAGATGGAGGGAGAAGAGGCAATCAGCCCCAGCATTTT
NA	NA	TRBV5-5	TRBJ2-3	CASSFGVSGTDTQYF	TGTGCCAGCAGCTTCGGTGTTAGCGGCACAGATACGCAGTATTTT
TRBD1	NA	TRBV11-2	TRBJ1-4	CASSLEGQSNEKLFF	TGTGCCAGCAGCTTAGAGGGACAGTCCAATGAAAAACTGTTTTTT